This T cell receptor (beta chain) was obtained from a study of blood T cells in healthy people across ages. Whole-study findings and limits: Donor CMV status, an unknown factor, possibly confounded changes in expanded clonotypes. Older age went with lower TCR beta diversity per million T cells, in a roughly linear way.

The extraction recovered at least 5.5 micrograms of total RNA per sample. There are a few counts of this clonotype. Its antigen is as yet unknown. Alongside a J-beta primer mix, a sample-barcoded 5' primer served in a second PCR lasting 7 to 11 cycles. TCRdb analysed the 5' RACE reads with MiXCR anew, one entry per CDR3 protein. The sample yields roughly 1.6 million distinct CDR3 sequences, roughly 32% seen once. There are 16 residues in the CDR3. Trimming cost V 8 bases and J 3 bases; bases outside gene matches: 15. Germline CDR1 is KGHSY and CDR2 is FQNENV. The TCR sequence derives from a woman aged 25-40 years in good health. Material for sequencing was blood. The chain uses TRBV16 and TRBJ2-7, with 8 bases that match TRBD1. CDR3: CASFPQGQDGLYEQYF. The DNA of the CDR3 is TGTGCCAGCTTCCCCCAGGGACAGGATGGACTCTACGAGCAGTACTTC.